The sequence of this TCR beta chain was determined in a study of regulatory T cells in long-lasting Graves disease (dated by TCRdb to 2020 to 2023). Background for the entire study: Patients with newly diagnosed Graves' disease had been on antithyroid drugs for under 3 months. The study was registered as a clinical trial and conducted in China. Peripheral blood TCR sequencing and RNA sequencing compared persistent Graves' disease patients with newly diagnosed Graves' disease patients. A total of 33 samples underwent TCR sequencing, from around 13 patients with persistent Graves' disease and 20 patients with newly diagnosed Graves' disease. The investigation overall reported the following: TRBV28, TRBJ1-2 and TRBJ2-5 were preferentially used in persistent disease, while TRBV20-1 and TRBJ2-1 were favored in newly diagnosed disease. A larger number of public clonotypes was shared among persistent patients (about 2,700) than among newly diagnosed patients (around 890). Compared with newly diagnosed patients, patients with persistent Graves' disease had lower TCR Shannon entropy and fewer highly expanded clones, which suggests clonal expansion. Sequencing and analysis were restricted to the TCR beta chain. The study examined only peripheral blood because the primary lesion, thyroid tissue, could not be accessed. The small sample size was acknowledged by the authors as a limitation that may reduce accuracy.

The label giving this sample's time point can be read as: newly diagnosed GD, antithyroid drugs for less than 3 months. RNA was extracted from PBMCs in TRIzol for both TCR sequencing and RNA sequencing. Graves' disease was diagnosed according to American Thyroid Association guidelines. Recruitment of patients was carried out at an endocrinology department in Xi'an, China. Each patient gave approximately 9.7 milliliters of peripheral blood, collected in an EDTA anticoagulant tube. Ficoll Paque Plus density gradient separation was used to isolate PBMCs, and no further T cell sorting was done. An Agilent 2100 Bioanalyzer and agarose gel were used to check RNA quality, while a NanoDrop 2000 measured RNA concentration. As regards this clonotype: Its antigen has not been determined. It has no much larger one-base neighbor in the sample; base qualities were not kept.

Preparation of the library involved multiplex PCR. The data were produced on an Illumina HiSeq 4000. CDR3 regions were amplified by Arm-PCR with iRepertoire HTBI primers to construct TCR beta libraries. Gel purification was performed on PCR products prior to sequencing. Per the original workflow: Across samples, around 58 TRBV and 15 or so TRBJ segments were identified and used for gene usage analysis of CDR3 amino acid clonotypes. Filtered high-quality paired reads were merged into contigs using COPE and FqMerger. BLAST was used to align contigs to IMGT TRBV, TRBD and TRBJ reference genes, with CDR3 defined following IMGT. Any clonotype with a frequency above 0.1% was classified as a highly expanded clone. Shannon entropy served as the measure of repertoire diversity, while the Gini coefficient captured V-J evenness. A clonotype found in more than one individual was treated as public. TCRdb itself trimmed the public reads at Q25 with fastp, ran MiXCR and retained productive beta chains. Rows with one shared CDR3 protein collapse into an entry with the most common genes and DNA. The V and J calls, along with clone size, are taken from TCRdb and not from the paper's own processing. Across this sample there are 300,000 to 400,000 distinct CDR3 sequences, with approximately 15% seen only once. The ten largest clonotypes hold 30% of the sample.

Sequences LGHNT (CDR1) and FRNRAP (CDR2) are obtained from the germline V gene. V sheds 1 base and J sheds 4 bases, leaving 11 bases between their ends. Including the terminal cysteine and phenylalanine, the CDR3 comprises 14 residues. Only the CDR3 part of the read is kept: 42 bases, read in frame from the first base. These data also formed part of another study, on T cells in Graves' hyperthyroidism and ophthalmopathy. The second investigation adds: Graves' hyperthyroidism was defined as stable when no progression to ophthalmopathy occurred over 18 months of follow-up. The hyperthyroidism patients were between 18 and 65 years old and newly diagnosed, with a disease duration of less than 2 months. The study excluded patients with uncontrolled infections, other autoimmune diseases, pregnancy or lactation. Clinical symptoms, serum thyroxine and TRAb, thyroid ultrasound, and orbital computed tomography formed the basis for the diagnoses. For the first round of RT-PCR on the TCR CDR3, the HTBI primer set was used together with the Qiagen OneStep RT-PCR kit. Most expanded thyroid clonotypes (frequency above 0.001) were also detected in blood, a finding suggesting that blood repertoires may reflect thyroid immune responses. In cross-validation, a model built on a 13 V-J signature told ophthalmopathy apart from stable hyperthyroidism with approximately 90% sensitivity and about 81% specificity, and in testing the same model reached 80%/75%. During validation, the model predicted progression to ophthalmopathy a median of approximately 6.5 months ahead of onset, with more than 55% sensitivity and around 73% specificity. To identify TCR V-J signatures that set the groups apart, the researchers used a discovery cohort of 95 to 100 patients, made up of 40 to 45 with Graves' ophthalmopathy and about 55 with stable Graves' hyperthyroidism. Prospective prediction of ophthalmopathy was tested in an independent validation cohort of fewer than 20 hyperthyroidism patients and some 17 patients who later progressed to ophthalmopathy. The roughly 94 discovery patients were randomly split 7:3 into training and test sets. In six Graves' hyperthyroidism patients, the study also compared T-cell repertoires from thyroid tissue with T-cell repertoires from blood. Once sampling was done, hyperthyroidism patients were given methimazole at a starting dose of 30 mg daily, whereas ophthalmopathy patients were given high-dose intravenous methylprednisolone. Libraries were constructed in a second round of multiplex PCR, after which size selection and purification were carried out. The libraries were sequenced on an Illumina HiSeq2000 using paired-end 100 bp reads. SOAPnuke was used to process the raw data, removing reads that contained adapters or uncalled bases, had a mean Phred below 15, or lacked an exact match to the constant primer or identifier. High-quality paired reads were merged with COPE v1.2.5, and unique nucleotide sequences were defined as clonotypes. MiTCR v1.1 was used to align the clonotypes against IMGT TRBV, TRBD and TRBJ reference segments. Analysis was restricted to V-J combinations with a frequency above 0.0001, which covered roughly 99% of repertoires. A TCS score was defined as the ratio of F50 (clonal expansion) to E x V (chaos), with BLOSUM62-based TCRdist applied between CDR3 peptides within each V-J. Welch's t-statistics and random forest reduced 500 to 650 V-J features to roughly 13, which were used in a naive Bayes classifier (R e1071). No statistical method was used to fix the sample size in advance, and group allocation was not hidden from the investigators. The paper reports TCR Vbeta CDR3 sequencing of approximately 140 peripheral blood samples: around 45 ophthalmopathy, some 80 hyperthyroidism and around 17 progressor patients.

This receptor was obtained from a middle-aged man with Graves disease. Donor details come from another sample of the same person, matched by shared clones. The input for sequencing was peripheral blood mononuclear cells (PBMCs), taken at new diagnosis, from a patient treated with antithyroid drugs. The receptor chain draws on TRBV12-5 and TRBJ2-7; TRBD2 is possibly the D segment (5 matching bases). The nucleotide sequence is given as TGTGCTAGTGGTTTGGATCGGGGAATTTACGAGCAGTACTTC. Its coded protein is CASGLDRGIYEQYF.